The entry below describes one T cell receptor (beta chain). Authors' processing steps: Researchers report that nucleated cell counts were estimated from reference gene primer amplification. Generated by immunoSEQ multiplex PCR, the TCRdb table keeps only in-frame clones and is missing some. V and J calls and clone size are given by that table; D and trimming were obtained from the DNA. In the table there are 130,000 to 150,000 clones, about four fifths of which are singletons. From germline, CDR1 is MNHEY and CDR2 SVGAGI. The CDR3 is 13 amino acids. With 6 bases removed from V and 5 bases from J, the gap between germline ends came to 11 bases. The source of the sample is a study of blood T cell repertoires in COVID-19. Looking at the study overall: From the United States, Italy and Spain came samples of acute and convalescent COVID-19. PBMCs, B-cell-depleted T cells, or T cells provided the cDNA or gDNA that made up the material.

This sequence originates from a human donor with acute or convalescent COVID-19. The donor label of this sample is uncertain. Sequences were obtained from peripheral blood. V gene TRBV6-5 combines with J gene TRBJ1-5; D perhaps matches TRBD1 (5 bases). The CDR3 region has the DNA TGTGCCAGCAGACTCACCAGGGATCAGCCCCAGCATTTT. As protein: CASRLTRDQPQHF.